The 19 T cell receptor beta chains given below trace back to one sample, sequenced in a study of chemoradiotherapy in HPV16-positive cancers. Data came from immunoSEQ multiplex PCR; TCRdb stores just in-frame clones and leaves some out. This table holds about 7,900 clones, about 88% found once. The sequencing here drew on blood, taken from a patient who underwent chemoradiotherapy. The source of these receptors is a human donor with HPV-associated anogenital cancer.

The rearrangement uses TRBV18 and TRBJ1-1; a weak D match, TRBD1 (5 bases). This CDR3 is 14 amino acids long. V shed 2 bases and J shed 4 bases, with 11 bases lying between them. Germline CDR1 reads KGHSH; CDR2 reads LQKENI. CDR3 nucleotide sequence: TGTGCCAGCTCACCAAGGGGCATAGGCACTGAAGCTTTCTTT. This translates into CASSPRGIGTEAFF.

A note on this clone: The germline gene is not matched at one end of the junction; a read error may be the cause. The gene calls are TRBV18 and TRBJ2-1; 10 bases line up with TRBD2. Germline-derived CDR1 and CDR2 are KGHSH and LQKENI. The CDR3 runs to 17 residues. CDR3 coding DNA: TGTACCAGCTCACCACCGGTCCCTAGCGGGAGAGGCGATGAGCAGTTCTTC. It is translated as CTSSPPVPSGRGDEQFF.

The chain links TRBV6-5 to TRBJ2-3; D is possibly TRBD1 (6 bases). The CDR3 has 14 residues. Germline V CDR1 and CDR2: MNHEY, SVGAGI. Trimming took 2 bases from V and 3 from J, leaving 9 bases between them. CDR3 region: CASSYTDRTDTQYF. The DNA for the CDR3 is TGTGCCAGCAGTTACACAGACAGGACAGATACGCAGTATTTT.

The CDR3 protein is CASSFVGVRNPAQINGYTF. The CDR3 DNA is TGTGCCAGCAGTTTTGTTGGGGTGCGAAACCCTGCACAGATTAATGGCTACACCTTC. The chain joins TRBV27 to TRBJ1-2, with D uncertain. In germline, CDR1 is MNHEY, CDR2 SMNVEV (reference sequence). CDR3 length: 19 amino acids. Trimming stripped 3 bases from V and 6 bases from J, with 29 bases between.

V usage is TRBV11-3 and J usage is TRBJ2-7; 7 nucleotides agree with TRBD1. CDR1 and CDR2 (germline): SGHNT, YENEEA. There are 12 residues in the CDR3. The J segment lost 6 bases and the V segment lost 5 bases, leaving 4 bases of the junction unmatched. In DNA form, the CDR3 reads TGTGCCAGCAGCCATCGACAGGGCGAGCAGTACTTC. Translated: CASSHRQGEQYF. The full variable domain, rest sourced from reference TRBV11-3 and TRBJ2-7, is EAGVVQSPRYKIIEKKQPVAFWCNPISGHNTLYWYLQNLGQGPELLIRYENEEAVDDSQLPKDRFSAERLKGVDSTLKIQPAELGDSAVYLCASSHRQGEQYFGPGTRLTVT.

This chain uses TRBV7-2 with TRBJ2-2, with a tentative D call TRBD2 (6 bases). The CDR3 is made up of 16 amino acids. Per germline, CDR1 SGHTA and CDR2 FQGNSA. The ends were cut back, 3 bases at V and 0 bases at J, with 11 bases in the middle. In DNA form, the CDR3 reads TGTGCCAGCAGCTTGAGGACTAACGCGAACACCGGGGAGCTGTTTTTT. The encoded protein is CASSLRTNANTGELFF. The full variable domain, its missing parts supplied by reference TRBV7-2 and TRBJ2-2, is GAGVSQSPSNKVTEKGKDVELRCDPISGHTALYWYRQSLGQGLEFLIYFQGNSAPDKSGLPSDRFSAERTGGSVSTLTIQRTQQEDSAVYLCASSLRTNANTGELFFGEGSRLTVL.

The CDR3 region is CASSVSFTGLLYNEQFF. The CDR3 DNA follows: TGTGCCAGCAGCGTATCCTTTACAGGTCTCCTCTACAATGAGCAGTTCTTC. The gene calls are TRBV9 and TRBJ2-1; possible D gene TRBD1, 5 bases. Germline V gene sequence: CDR1 SGDLS, CDR2 YYNGEE. V lost 1 base and J lost 3, with 17 bases in between. This CDR3 region has 17 residues.

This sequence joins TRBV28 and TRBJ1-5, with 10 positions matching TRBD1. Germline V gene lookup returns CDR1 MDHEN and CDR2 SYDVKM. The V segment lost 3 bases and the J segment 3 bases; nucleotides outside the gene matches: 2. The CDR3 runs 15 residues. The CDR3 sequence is CASSLGQGYNQPQHF. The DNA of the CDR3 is TGTGCCAGCAGTTTGGGACAGGGGTACAATCAGCCCCAGCATTTT.

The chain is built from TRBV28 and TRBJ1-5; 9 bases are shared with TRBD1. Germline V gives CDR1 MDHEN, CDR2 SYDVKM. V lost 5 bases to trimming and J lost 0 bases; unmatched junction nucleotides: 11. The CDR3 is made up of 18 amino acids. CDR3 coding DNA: TGTGCCAGCAGTCCCCCACGGACAGGGGAATATAGCAATCAGCCCCAGCATTTT. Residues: CASSPPRTGEYSNQPQHF.

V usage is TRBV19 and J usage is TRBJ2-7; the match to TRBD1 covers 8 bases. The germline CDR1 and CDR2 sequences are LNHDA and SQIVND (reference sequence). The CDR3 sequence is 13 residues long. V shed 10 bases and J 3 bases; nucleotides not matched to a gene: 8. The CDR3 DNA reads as TGTGCCACCCAAGACAGGGGCAGCTACGAGCAGTACTTC. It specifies CATQDRGSYEQYF.

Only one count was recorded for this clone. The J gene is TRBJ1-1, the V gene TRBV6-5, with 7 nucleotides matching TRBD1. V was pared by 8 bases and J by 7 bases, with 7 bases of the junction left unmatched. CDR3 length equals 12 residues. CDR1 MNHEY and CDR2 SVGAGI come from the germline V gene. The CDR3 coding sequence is TGTGCCAGCTGGGGAGGGGGCGTTGAAGCTTTCTTT. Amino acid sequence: CASWGGGVEAFF.

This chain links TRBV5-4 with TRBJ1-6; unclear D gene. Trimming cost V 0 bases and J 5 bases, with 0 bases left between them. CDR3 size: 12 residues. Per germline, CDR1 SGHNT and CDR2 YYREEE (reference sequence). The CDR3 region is CASSLDNSPLHF. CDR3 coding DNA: TGTGCCAGCAGCTTGGATAATTCACCCCTCCACTTT.

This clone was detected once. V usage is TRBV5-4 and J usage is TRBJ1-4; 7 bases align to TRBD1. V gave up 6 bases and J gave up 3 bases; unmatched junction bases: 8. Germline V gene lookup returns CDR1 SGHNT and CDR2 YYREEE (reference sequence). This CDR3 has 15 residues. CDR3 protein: CASNRGGDANEKLFF. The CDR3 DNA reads TGTGCCAGCAACAGGGGAGGTGATGCTAATGAAAAACTGTTTTTT. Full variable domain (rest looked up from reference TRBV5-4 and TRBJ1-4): ETGVTQSPTHLIKTRGQQVTLRCSSQSGHNTVSWYQQALGQGPQFIFQYYREEENGRGNFPPRFSGLQFPNYSSELNVNALELDDSALYLCASNRGGDANEKLFFGSGTQLSVL.

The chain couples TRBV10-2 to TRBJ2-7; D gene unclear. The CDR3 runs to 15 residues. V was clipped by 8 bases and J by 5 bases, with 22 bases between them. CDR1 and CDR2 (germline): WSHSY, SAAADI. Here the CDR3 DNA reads TGCGCCAGCTCATACGCCGTTGGGCTGCGCCACGAGCAGTACTTC. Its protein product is CASSYAVGLRHEQYF.

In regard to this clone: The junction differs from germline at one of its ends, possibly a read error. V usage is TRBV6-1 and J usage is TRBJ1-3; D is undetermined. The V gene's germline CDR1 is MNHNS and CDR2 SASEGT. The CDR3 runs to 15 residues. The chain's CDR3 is CASSGLHGSANTIYF. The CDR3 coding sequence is TGTGCCAGCAGTGGCCTGCATGGGTCTGCAAACACCATATATTTT.

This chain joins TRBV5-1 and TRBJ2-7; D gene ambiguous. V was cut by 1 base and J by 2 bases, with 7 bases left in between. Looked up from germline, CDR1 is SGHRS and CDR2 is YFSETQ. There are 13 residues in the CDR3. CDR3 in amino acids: CASSLSYTYEQYF. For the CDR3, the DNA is TGCGCCAGCAGCTTGTCATACACCTACGAGCAGTACTTC.

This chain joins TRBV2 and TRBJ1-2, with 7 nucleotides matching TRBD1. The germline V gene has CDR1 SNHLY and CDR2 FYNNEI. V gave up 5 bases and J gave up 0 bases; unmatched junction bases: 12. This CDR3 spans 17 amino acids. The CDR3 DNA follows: TGTGCCAGCAGTCCAAGGGGAGGGGGCTACACTAACTATGGCTACACCTTC. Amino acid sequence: CASSPRGGGYTNYGYTF.

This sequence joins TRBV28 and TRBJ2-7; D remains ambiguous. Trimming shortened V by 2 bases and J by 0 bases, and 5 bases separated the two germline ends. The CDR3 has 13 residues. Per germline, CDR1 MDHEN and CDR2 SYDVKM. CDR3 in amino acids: CASSLQSSYEQYF. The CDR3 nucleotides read TGTGCCAGCAGTTTACAGAGCTCCTACGAGCAGTACTTC.

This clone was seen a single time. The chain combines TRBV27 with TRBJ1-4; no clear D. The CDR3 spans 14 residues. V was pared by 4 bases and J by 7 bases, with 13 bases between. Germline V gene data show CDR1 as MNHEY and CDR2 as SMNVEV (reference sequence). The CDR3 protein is CASSWKPQGEKLFF. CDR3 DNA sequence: TGTGCCAGCAGTTGGAAGCCCCAAGGTGAAAAACTGTTTTTT.